The clone carrying this T cell receptor beta chain was counted only a few times. Its matching antigen is unknown. This specimen comes from a study of blood T cells in healthy people across ages. Using a J-beta primer mix together with a sample-barcoded 5' primer, a second PCR was run for roughly 6 to 11 cycles. The authors tagged each cDNA molecule using a template-switch adaptor with 12 random nucleotides. One entry per CDR3 protein, called by TCRdb with MiXCR from the 5' RACE reads. The data show approximately 900,000 distinct CDR3 sequences, under 35% seen once. General study points: Possibly, changes in expanded clonotypes were confounded because donor CMV status was unknown.

The ends were cut back, 3 bases at V and 4 bases at J, with 12 bases in the middle. In germline, CDR1 is SGHRS, CDR2 YFSETQ. This CDR3 is 14 amino acids long. The same sample was also used in a study of T cells of mothers and their children.

The chain recombines TRBV5-1 with TRBJ2-3, with a weak D call TRBD1 (6 bases). The sample was blood. This clonotype was sampled from a woman in her forties in good health. CDR3 sequence reads: CASSSQGIADTQYF. For the CDR3, the DNA is TGCGCCAGCAGCTCCCAGGGGATCGCAGATACGCAGTATTTT.